This is a list of T cell receptor beta chains from one sample in a study of STAT5B mutations in CD4+ large granular lymphocyte leukemia. Profiling relied on immunoSEQ multiplex PCR, and the TCRdb table lists in-frame clones only, not all of them. The repertoire holds 30,000 to 40,000 clones, 70% to 90% seen once, with approximately 1.2% in the top ten. The sequenced material came from CD4+ T cells from blood buffy coats. The origin of the receptors is a human donor in good health. Each CDR3 is given with its conserved first and last residue. The order of the fields is J gene, clone size, V gene, D gene, CDR3 DNA, CDR3 protein. A D gene is named only where the DNA matches it firmly. Only some rows state a clone size, as once, few, many or a class for expanded clones.

TRBJ2-5	.	TRBV18	TRBD1	TGTGCCAGCTCATATGGGACAGGACCAGAGACCCAGTACTTC	CASSYGTGPETQYF
TRBJ2-5	.	TRBV20-1	.	TGCAGTGCTAGGTACCAAGAGACCCAGTACTTC	CSARYQETQYF
TRBJ1-1	.	TRBV18	.	TGTGCCAGCTCACCAAAATCGGACTGGACTGAAGCTTTCTTT	CASSPKSDWTEAFF
TRBJ2-6	.	TRBV7-8	.	TGTGCCAGCAGCTTAGGACTGGGCTCTGGGGCCAACGTCCTGACTTTC	CASSLGLGSGANVLTF
TRBJ2-7	once	TRBV6-1	.	TGTGCCAGCAGTGCCTTCGGGGGCGAGCAGTACTTC	CASSAFGGEQYF
TRBJ2-5	.	TRBV5-1	TRBD2	TGCGCCAGCAGCTTGGACGGCGGGGGAGGAGAGACCCAGTACTTC	CASSLDGGGGETQYF
TRBJ2-3	.	TRBV7-3	.	TGTGCCAGCAGCTTGAGGGGGGATAGCTCCCAGGAAGATACGCAGTATTTT	CASSLRGDSSQEDTQYF
TRBJ2-2	.	TRBV30	.	TGTGCCTGGAGTACGGGACTTACCGGGGAGCTGTTTTTT	CAWSTGLTGELFF
TRBJ1-5	.	TRBV28	.	TGTGCCGGAAAAACAGCCGCTCAGCCCCAGCATTTT	CAGKTAAQPQHF
TRBJ2-3	.	TRBV6-6	.	TGTGCCAGCAGCCGCCGGGCGGCAGATACGCAGTATTTT	CASSRRAADTQYF
TRBJ1-1	.	TRBV5-1	.	TGCGCCAGCAGCTTCAACAGGGACCAGAACACTGAAGCTTTCTTT	CASSFNRDQNTEAFF
TRBJ2-1	.	TRBV20-1	.	TGCAGTGCTAGTAGTCGCAATGAGCAGTTCTTC	CSASSRNEQFF
TRBJ1-4	.	TRBV29-1	TRBD1	TGCAGCGCTAGAGGGGGCGGGAGGAGTGAAAAACTGTTTTTT	CSARGGGRSEKLFF
TRBJ2-2	.	TRBV19	.	TGTGCCAGTAGTATAGAGGCAGGGGCGAACACCGGGGAGCTGTTTTTT	CASSIEAGANTGELFF
TRBJ1-2	.	TRBV9	.	TGTGCCAGCAGCGTAGGGGATCTAGCTAACTATGGCTACACCTTC	CASSVGDLANYGYTF
TRBJ2-2	.	TRBV11-1	TRBD1	TGTGCCAGCAGCTTAGGAGGGGGCGCGGACACCGGGGAGCTGTTTTTT	CASSLGGGADTGELFF
TRBJ2-7	.	TRBV6-1	TRBD2	TGTGCCAGCAGTGAATCGGGTAGCGGGAGGACTTGGGATATATCCTACGAGCAGTACTTC	CASSESGSGRTWDISYEQYF
TRBJ2-7	few	TRBV9	TRBD1	TGTGCCAGCAGCCCCCTTCAAGGACAGGGGGTCTACGAGCAGTACTTC	CASSPLQGQGVYEQYF
TRBJ1-6	few	TRBV5-1	.	TGCGCCAGCAGCCCTAATACAGGGTTGGATCTGGGTTCACCCCTCCACTTT	CASSPNTGLDLGSPLHF
TRBJ2-7	.	TRBV9	TRBD2	TGTGCCAGCAGCGTTAGCGGGAGGGCCTACGAGCAGTACTTC	CASSVSGRAYEQYF
TRBJ2-2	.	TRBV5-1	TRBD1	TGCGCCAGCAGCTGGACGGTACAGGGGGCAATGGGCACCGGGGAGCTGTTTTTT	CASSWTVQGAMGTGELFF
TRBJ1-3	.	TRBV7-9	.	TGTGCCAGCAGCTTAGCAGGGACTGGAAACACCATATATTTT	CASSLAGTGNTIYF
TRBJ1-4	.	TRBV5-1	.	TGCGCCAGCAGCTTGAGGGAGAAGAATGAAAAACTGTTTTTT	CASSLREKNEKLFF
TRBJ2-7	.	TRBV7-9	.	TGTGCCAGCAGGCTAGAGAGAGATTACGAGCAGTACTTC	CASRLERDYEQYF
TRBJ2-3	.	TRBV5-1	.	TGCGCCAGCAGCTTGGGCTTCACAGATACGCAGTATTTT	CASSLGFTDTQYF
TRBJ1-3	.	TRBV25-1	.	TGTGCCAGCAGTGATTTGGGCAGAACGCACACCATATATTTT	CASSDLGRTHTIYF
TRBJ2-3	once	TRBV9	TRBD1	TGTGCCAGCAGCGTAGCAGGGACAGCTACAGATACGCAGTATTTT	CASSVAGTATDTQYF
TRBJ2-5	.	TRBV11-2	.	TGTGCCAGCAGCTTAGGTAGTGGGGGGCGAGGAGAGACCCAGTACTTC	CASSLGSGGRGETQYF
TRBJ1-1	few	TRBV19	.	TGTGCCAGTAGTATCATTTCAGGGGTTACTGAAGCTTTCTTT	CASSIISGVTEAFF
TRBJ2-1	.	TRBV28	.	TGTGCCAGCAGTTTAGACCACAATGAGCAGTTCTTC	CASSLDHNEQFF
TRBJ1-6	.	TRBV27	.	TGTGCCAGCAGTTTAACCCGTTGGGACAATTCACCCCTCCACTTT	CASSLTRWDNSPLHF
TRBJ1-4	few	TRBV6-6	TRBD1	TGTGCCAGCAGGGGGACAGGGAGAAGAGAAAAACTGTTTTTT	CASRGTGRREKLFF
TRBJ2-7	.	TRBV5-1	TRBD2	TGCGCCAGCAGCTTGGAGGCGGGGGCCTACGAGCAGTACTTC	CASSLEAGAYEQYF
TRBJ2-3	.	TRBV12-5	.	TGTGCTAGTGGCCTGGGGGGGCAAAGCACAGATACGCAGTATTTT	CASGLGGQSTDTQYF
TRBJ2-5	.	TRBV18	TRBD1	TGTGCCAGCTCAACGGGACAGCGAGAGACCCAGTACTTC	CASSTGQRETQYF
TRBJ2-5	.	TRBV10-1	.	TGCGCCAGCAGTGAGTCAGGACTCCCGGCGGGGACCCAGTACTTC	CASSESGLPAGTQYF
TRBJ2-7	.	TRBV29-1	.	TGCAGCGTTGAGGGGACCCCTACCTCGGAATACGAGCAGTACTTC	CSVEGTPTSEYEQYF
TRBJ1-2	.	TRBV4-2	.	TGTGCCAGCAGCCAAGATTGGGGGCAATCCGGGACGGTCTATGGCTACACCTTC	CASSQDWGQSGTVYGYTF
TRBJ1-1	once	TRBV6-1	.	TGTGCCAGCAGTGAATTTAATCAGGTAGTCCTCCACACTGAAGCTTTCTTT	CASSEFNQVVLHTEAFF
TRBJ2-3	.	TRBV19	TRBD2	TGTGCCAGTACCCCGACTAGCGGGGCCACAGATACGCAGTATTTT	CASTPTSGATDTQYF
TRBJ1-4	.	TRBV30	.	TGTGCCTGGGAGGACCCATGGCCCGCTAATGAAAAACTGTTTTTT	CAWEDPWPANEKLFF
TRBJ1-1	few	TRBV30	.	TGTGCCTGGAGAGGTATGACGAACACTGAAGCTTTCTTT	CAWRGMTNTEAFF
TRBJ2-7	.	TRBV5-1	TRBD2	TGCGCCAGCAGTCTTGGACTAGCGGGGAACTACGAGCAGTACTTC	CASSLGLAGNYEQYF
TRBJ2-3	.	TRBV11-3	TRBD1	TGTGCCAGCAGCGGCAGGGGGCCCGTCAGCACAGATACGCAGTATTTT	CASSGRGPVSTDTQYF
TRBJ2-5	.	TRBV5-1	.	TGCGCCAGCAGCTTGGGGCTCCAAGAGACCCAGTACTTC	CASSLGLQETQYF
TRBJ1-5	.	TRBV2	.	TGTGCCACCTCGGAGGGTTCGGGCAATCAGCCCCAGCATTTT	CATSEGSGNQPQHF
TRBJ2-7	.	TRBV6-1	TRBD1	TGTGCCAGCAGTGTATTAGGGACAGGGGCCCTCGAGCAGTACTTC	CASSVLGTGALEQYF
TRBJ2-3	.	TRBV5-5	TRBD1	TGTGCCAGCAGCCAGGGCACAGGGGCAGATACGCAGTATTTT	CASSQGTGADTQYF